The following is a T cell receptor beta chain sequence with its context. Its antigen remains unidentified. One base away there is no much larger clone; base qualities are not given. For survey sequencing, tumor libraries mostly used approximately 4.6 ug of input genomic DNA, with two replicates for each sample. TCRbeta libraries were prepared with the immunoSEQ hsTCRbeta kit according to the manufacturer's instructions. The finished libraries were brought together in one pool at roughly 3 nM, which was then read using an Illumina NovaSeq 6000 S4 flow cell. The paper's data handling went like this. The immunoSEQ Analyzer handled quality control and preprocessing of the raw data. The analysis was restricted to productive rearrangements, with each unique CDR3 amino acid sequence defining a clonotype. Repertoire clonality was estimated as the Gini-Simpson index, which was calculated using the R package tcR. Student's t test was used to compare Gini indices, and Pearson correlation was used to assess associations with tumor size change. This immuneACCESS table, as held by TCRdb, lists in-frame sequences with V and J called but not all clones. Of the missing ones, under half trace to an unresolved V gene in checked studies; the others have no known cause. V, J and clone size derive from that table, while D and trimming were established from the DNA sequence. Here the sample has under 10,000 clones; 66% occur a single time. The biggest ten clones account for roughly 8.3% of the sample.

The sample's time point label is to be understood as: before neoadjuvant nivolumab. None of the patients had received prior systemic or radiation treatment, and all were newly diagnosed with stage II-IVA oral cavity squamous cell carcinoma. The cohort was composed of patients with HPV-negative, locally advanced oral cavity squamous cell carcinoma. The samples were obtained from a longitudinal correlative study of a single-arm phase II trial testing neoadjuvant nivolumab in oral cavity squamous cell carcinoma. Genomic DNA-based TCRbeta sequencing was performed on subject-matched pre- and post-treatment PBMCs and tumors from three responders and three non-responders. Genomic DNA was isolated from tumor tissue using the Maxwell RSC DNA from Tissue kit. This specimen belongs to a study of neoadjuvant anti-PD-1 for oral cavity cancer (dated by TCRdb to the early 2020s). Study-wide context: Before undergoing curative-intent surgical resection, most patients got three to four biweekly nivolumab doses at 3 mg/kg. Patients who did not progress were given a fourth nivolumab dose at about day 43 and had definitive surgical resection on days 50-56. Under RECIST 1.1, a patient counted as a responder if showing complete response, partial response or stable disease, and as a non-responder if showing progression. The parent correlative cohort had 12 to 13 patients and a response rate of over 25%.

General study outcomes and caveats: Larger post-treatment sizes of preexisting intratumoral clones correlated with greater tumor shrinkage, suggesting expansion of preexisting clones contributed to response. Only a few patients per response group were included in the TCR analyses, and larger cohorts for validation were called for by the authors. Higher pretreatment blood Treg/Th17 ratios correlated with both higher pretreatment blood TCRbeta clonality and lower post-treatment tumor TCRbeta clonality.

The clonotype originates from a person aged 40 to 85 with oral cavity squamous cell carcinoma. Sample: tumor tissue, taken before nivolumab (anti-PD-1) treatment.

CDR3 region: CASSASWGGNNEQFF. The DNA sequence is given as TGCGCCAGCAGCGCGTCGTGGGGGGGAAACAATGAGCAGTTCTTC. The chain is assembled from TRBV5-1 and TRBJ2-1; 7 nucleotides in the junction match TRBD2. V lost 4 bases and J lost 5 bases, and the count of bases not matched to a germline gene is 9. The germline V gene supplies CDR1 SGHRS and CDR2 YFSETQ. The CDR3 sequence holds 15 residues, the cysteine and phenylalanine included. Kept here is only the CDR3 DNA, which spans 45 bases and is read in frame from base 1. The CDR3, completed at both ends by the reference TRBV5-1 and TRBJ2-1 genes, gives the full variable domain KAGVTQTPRYLIKTRGQQVTLSCSPISGHRSVSWYQQTPGQGLQFLFEYFSETQRNKGNFPGRFSGRQFSNSRSEMNVSTLELGDSALYLCASSASWGGNNEQFFGPGTRLTVL.